The T cell receptor (beta chain) described here comes from a study of monozygotic twins with inflammatory bowel disease. Study-level results: Differences in immunosuppressive treatment may have been a source of added variability in patient repertoires. Fewer clonotypes were shared with others by IBD patients than by healthy twins, especially with disease activity. Lower TCRbeta diversity (inverse Simpson) was seen in IBD patients than in healthy co-twins.

This CDR3 is built from 15 residues. Germline assignment: CDR1 MNHEY and CDR2 SMNVEV (reference sequence). The quantity of total RNA per TCR library was approximately 3.5 ug. Using the 5' RACE reads, TCRdb records one entry per CDR3 protein without DNA. This sample's table reports about 140,000 distinct CDR3 sequences. As concerns this clonotype: Its antigen is currently unknown.

This TCR came from a human donor with ulcerative colitis or Crohn's disease, or a healthy co-twin of an affected twin (not recorded which). Sample: blood. The chain uses TRBV27 and TRBJ2-7; TCRdb designates TRBD1, a call that cannot be tested without DNA. CDR3 residues: CASSSGTGYSYEQYF.